These 5 T cell receptor beta chains came from one sample sequenced in a study of blood T cell repertoires in COVID-19. Some clones are missing from TCRdb's copy, which holds only in-frame ones; the method was immunoSEQ multiplex PCR. In the table there are over 65,000 clones, about 82% of which are singletons. Sequencing was performed on peripheral blood. These receptors were taken from a man older than 75 with active or convalescent COVID-19.

The rearrangement uses TRBV6-1 and TRBJ1-6; D might be TRBD1 (6 bases). This CDR3 has 15 residues. V was shortened by 3 bases and J by 8 bases, with 14 bases between the two germline ends. Germline values: CDR1 MNHNS, CDR2 SASEGT. In nucleotides, the CDR3 is TGTGCCAGCAGTGAGGCTACAGGGCTGGATTCACCCCTCCACTTT. Translated, it gives CASSEATGLDSPLHF.

The DNA of the CDR3 is TGTGCCAGCAGCCAAGATCCGGGGGGGATGACCGAAAAACTGTTTTTT. Its translation: CASSQDPGGMTEKLFF. The rearrangement uses TRBV3-1 (or the pseudogene TRBV3-2) and TRBJ1-4, with D perhaps matching TRBD1 (5 bases). The CDR3 consists of 16 residues. V lost 0 bases and J 8 bases, leaving 16 bases between the germline ends. Germline lookup yields CDR1 LGHDT and CDR2 YNNKEL (reference sequence).

This chain joins TRBV5-1 and TRBJ1-3; TRBD1 is a possible D gene (5 bases). Trimming stripped 4 bases from V and 4 bases from J, with 12 bases between. There are 14 residues in the CDR3. Germline assignment: CDR1 SGHRS and CDR2 YFSETQ. CDR3 bases: TGCGCCAGCAGCCCGATGGGGGGAGGAAACACCATATATTTT. Translation gives CASSPMGGGNTIYF.

This chain links TRBV6-1 with TRBJ1-6, with a tentative D call TRBD1 (6 bases). This CDR3 spans 17 amino acids. CDR1 is MNHNS and CDR2 is SASEGT in the germline V gene. Trimming shortened V by 4 bases and J by 0 bases, and 13 bases separated the two germline ends. The CDR3 is CASSGQDASSYNSPLHF. As DNA, the CDR3 is TGTGCCAGCAGTGGACAGGACGCAAGCTCCTATAATTCACCCCTCCACTTT.

V usage is TRBV7-9 and J usage is TRBJ1-4, with 10 positions matching TRBD1. V shed 5 bases, J shed 5 bases, and the junction held 5 bases outside the gene matches. Germline V gives CDR1 SEHNR, CDR2 FQNEAQ (reference sequence). The CDR3 is made up of 15 amino acids. The CDR3 sequence is CASSMTGGKNEKLFF. The CDR3 DNA reads as TGTGCCAGCAGCATGACAGGGGGCAAGAATGAAAAACTGTTTTTT.